This T cell receptor beta chain was sequenced for a study of identifying expanded T cells in peripheral blood. Points on this clone: Its antigen is unidentified.

Collection occurred without any documented infections or immune events in donors. Clones were read by immunoSEQ multiplex PCR, and TCRdb kept only the in-frame ones, dropping some. This table has about 86,000 clones, roughly 87% appearing once. The V gene lost 4 bases and the J gene lost 0 bases, with 12 bases spanning the gap. CDR1 and CDR2 (germline): SGHTA, FQGNSA. The CDR3 has 15 residues. Study-level findings and limits: Variance in clone template counts between roughly two-week samples significantly increased with total template count across all healthy donors.

This clonotype was obtained from a person between 18 and 75 years old in good health. The material sequenced was blood. The chain joins TRBV7-2 to TRBJ1-2; tentative D call: TRBD1 (6 bases). CDR3 nucleotides: TGTGCCAGCAGCTCAGGGGCCCATTCTAACTATGGCTACACCTTC. Translation: CASSSGAHSNYGYTF.